This TCR beta chain is drawn from a study of CD8+CD57+ T cells in acquired aplastic anemia. CDR3 length: 20 residues. V was shortened by 4 bases and J by 2 bases, with 24 bases between the two germline ends. Germline CDR1 reads LGHNA; CDR2 reads YNFKEQ. It was patients with CD8+CD57+ cell expansion by flow cytometry who were chosen for sequencing. Each patient carried a diagnosis of severe acquired aplastic anemia. Therapy had not been given to patients before blood sampling. The study profiled TCR beta VDJ and CDR3 using genomic DNA as template. TCRdb reprocessed the reads via MiXCR and lists one record per CDR3 protein. This table holds under 200,000 distinct CDR3 sequences, roughly 50% found once. This clonotype occurred many times. Its matching antigen is unknown. Whole-study results and caveats: Any difference that existed in CD8+ Simpson's diversity between patients and controls was not significant.

The chain is built from TRBV4-2 and TRBJ2-6; maybe TRBD2 (6 bases). The receptor was isolated from a human donor with aplastic anemia. Material: sorted CD4+, CD8+, or CD8+CD57+ T cells (not recorded which) from PBMCs. CDR3 amino acids: CASSRQGRESSLTGANVLTF. The CDR3 bases are TGTGCCAGCAGCCGCCAGGGTCGGGAGTCCAGCCTCACTGGGGCCAACGTCCTGACTTTC.